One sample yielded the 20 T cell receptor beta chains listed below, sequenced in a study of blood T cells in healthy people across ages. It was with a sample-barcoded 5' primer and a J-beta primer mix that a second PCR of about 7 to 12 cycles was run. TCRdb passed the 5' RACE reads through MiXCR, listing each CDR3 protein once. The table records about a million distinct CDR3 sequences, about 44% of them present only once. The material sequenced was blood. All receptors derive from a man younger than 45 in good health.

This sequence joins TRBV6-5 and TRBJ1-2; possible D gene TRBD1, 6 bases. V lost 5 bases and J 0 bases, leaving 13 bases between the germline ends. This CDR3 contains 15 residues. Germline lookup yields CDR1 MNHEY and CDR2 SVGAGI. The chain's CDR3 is CASSPGDKANYGYTF. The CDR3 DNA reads TGTGCCAGCAGTCCTGGGGACAAGGCTAACTATGGCTACACCTTC.

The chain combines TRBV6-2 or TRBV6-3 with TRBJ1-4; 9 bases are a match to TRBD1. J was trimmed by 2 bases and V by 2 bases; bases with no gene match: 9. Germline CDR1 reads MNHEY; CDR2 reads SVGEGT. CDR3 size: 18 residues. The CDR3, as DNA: TGTGCCAGCAGTTACAATCGGGACAGGGAGGATACTAATGAAAAACTGTTTTTT. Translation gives CASSYNRDREDTNEKLFF.

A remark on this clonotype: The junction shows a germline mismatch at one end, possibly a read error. CDR3: CASSLEGRGGYDEQFF. For the CDR3, the DNA is TGTGCCAGCAGCTTAGAAGGCAGAGGGGGCTACGATGAGCAGTTCTTC. This chain joins TRBV11-1 and TRBJ2-1, with TRBD1 matching over 7 bases. The CDR3 runs 16 residues. CDR1 and CDR2 (germline): SGHAT, FQDESV (reference sequence).

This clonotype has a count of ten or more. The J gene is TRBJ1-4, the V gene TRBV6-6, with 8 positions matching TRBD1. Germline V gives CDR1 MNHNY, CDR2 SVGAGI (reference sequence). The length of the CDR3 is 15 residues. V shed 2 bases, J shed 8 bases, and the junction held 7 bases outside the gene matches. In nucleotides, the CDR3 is TGTGCCAGCAGTTACGGGTCAGGGGGCGGCGAAAAACTGTTTTTT. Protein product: CASSYGSGGGEKLFF.

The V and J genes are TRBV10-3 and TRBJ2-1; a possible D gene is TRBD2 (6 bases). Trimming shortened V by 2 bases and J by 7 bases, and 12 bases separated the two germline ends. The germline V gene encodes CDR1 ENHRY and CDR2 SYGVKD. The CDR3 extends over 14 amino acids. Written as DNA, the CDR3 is TGTGCCATCAGTGAGGGCAGGGAGGTTAATGAGCAGTTCTTC. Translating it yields CAISEGREVNEQFF.

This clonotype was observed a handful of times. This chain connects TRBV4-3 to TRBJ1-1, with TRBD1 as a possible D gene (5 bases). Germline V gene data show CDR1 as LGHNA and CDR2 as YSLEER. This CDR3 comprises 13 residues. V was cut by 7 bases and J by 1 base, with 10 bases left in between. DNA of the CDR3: TGCGCCAGCACCGTGACAGAGAACACTGAAGCTTTCTTT. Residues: CASTVTENTEAFF.

Written as DNA, the CDR3 is TGTGCCATCAGTGAGTCGAGAAGGGACAATGAGCAGTTCTTC. It specifies CAISESRRDNEQFF. The chain employs TRBV10-3 and TRBJ2-1, with unresolved D. Trimming cost V 0 bases and J 5 bases, with 8 bases left between them. Germline V gene lookup returns CDR1 ENHRY and CDR2 SYGVKD. This CDR3 has 14 residues.

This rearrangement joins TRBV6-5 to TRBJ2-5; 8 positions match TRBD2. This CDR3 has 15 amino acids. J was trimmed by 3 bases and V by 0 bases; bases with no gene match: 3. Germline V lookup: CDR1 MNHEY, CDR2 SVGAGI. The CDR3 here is CASSYSVAGKETQYF. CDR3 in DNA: TGTGCCAGCAGTTACTCGGTAGCGGGGAAAGAGACCCAGTACTTC.

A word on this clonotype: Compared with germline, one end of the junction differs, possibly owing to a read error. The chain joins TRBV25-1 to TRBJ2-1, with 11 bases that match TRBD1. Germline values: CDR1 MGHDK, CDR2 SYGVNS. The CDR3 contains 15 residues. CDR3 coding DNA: TGTGCCAGCAGTGAAGGGACAGGGGGTTACAATGGGCAGTTCTTC. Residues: CASSEGTGGYNGQFF. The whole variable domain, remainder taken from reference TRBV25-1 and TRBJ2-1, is EADIYQTPRYLVIGTGKKITLECSQTMGHDKMYWYQQDPGMELHLIHYSYGVNSTEKGDLSSESTVSRIRTEHFPLTLESARPSHTSQYLCASSEGTGGYNGQFFGPGTRLTVL.

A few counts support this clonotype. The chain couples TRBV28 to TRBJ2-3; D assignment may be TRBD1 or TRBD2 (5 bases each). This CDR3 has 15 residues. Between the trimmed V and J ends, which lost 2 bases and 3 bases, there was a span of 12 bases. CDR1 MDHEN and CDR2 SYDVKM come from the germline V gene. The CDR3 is CASSLREGTTDTQYF. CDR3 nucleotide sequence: TGTGCCAGCAGTTTACGCGAGGGGACGACAGATACGCAGTATTTT.

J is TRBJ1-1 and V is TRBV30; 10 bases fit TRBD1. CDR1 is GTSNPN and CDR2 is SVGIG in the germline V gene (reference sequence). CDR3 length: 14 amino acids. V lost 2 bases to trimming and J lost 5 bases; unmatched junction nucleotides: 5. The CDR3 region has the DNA TGTGCCTGGAGTCCCCGGACAGGGGGAACTGAAGCTTTCTTT. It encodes CAWSPRTGGTEAFF.

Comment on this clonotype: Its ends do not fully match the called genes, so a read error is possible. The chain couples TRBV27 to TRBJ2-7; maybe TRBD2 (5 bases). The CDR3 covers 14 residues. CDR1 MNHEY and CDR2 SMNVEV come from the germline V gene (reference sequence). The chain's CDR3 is CASSVSGNLYEQYF. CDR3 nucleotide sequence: TGTGCCAGCAGTGTATCCGGGAACCTCTACGAGCAGTACTTC.

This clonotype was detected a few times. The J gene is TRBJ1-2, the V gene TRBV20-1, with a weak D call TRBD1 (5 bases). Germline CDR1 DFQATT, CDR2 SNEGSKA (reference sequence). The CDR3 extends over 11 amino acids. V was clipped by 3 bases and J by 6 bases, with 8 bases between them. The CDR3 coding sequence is TGCAGTGCTAGGGGGGTTCATGGCTACACCTTC. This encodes CSARGVHGYTF.

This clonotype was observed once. The CDR3 spells CATGGTGAGYTF. CDR3 coding DNA: TGTGCCACCGGGGGGACAGGAGCTGGCTACACCTTC. This chain links TRBV24-1 with TRBJ1-2, with TRBD1 identical over 8 bases. The CDR3 is 12 amino acids. Germline V gene lookup returns CDR1 KGHDR and CDR2 SFDVKD. The junction had 6 bases not matched to a gene; V was cut back by 9 bases and J by 7 bases.

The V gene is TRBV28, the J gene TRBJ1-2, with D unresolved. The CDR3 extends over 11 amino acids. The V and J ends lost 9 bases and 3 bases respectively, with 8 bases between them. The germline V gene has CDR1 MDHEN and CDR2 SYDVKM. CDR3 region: CASQEYYGYTF. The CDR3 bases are TGTGCCAGTCAGGAGTACTATGGCTACACCTTC.

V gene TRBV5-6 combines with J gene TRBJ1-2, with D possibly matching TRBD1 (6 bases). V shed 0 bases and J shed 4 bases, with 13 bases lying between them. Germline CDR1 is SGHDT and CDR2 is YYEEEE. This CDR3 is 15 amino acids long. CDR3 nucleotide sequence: TGTGCCAGCAGCTTGGGGCAGGGGAAATCCTATGGCTACACCTTC. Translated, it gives CASSLGQGKSYGYTF.

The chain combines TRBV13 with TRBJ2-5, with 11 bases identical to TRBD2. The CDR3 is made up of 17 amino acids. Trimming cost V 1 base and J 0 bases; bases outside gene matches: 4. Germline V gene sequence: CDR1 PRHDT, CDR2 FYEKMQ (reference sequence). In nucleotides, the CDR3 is TGTGCCAGCAGCTTAGCCTGGACTAGCGGGCACCAAGAGACCCAGTACTTC. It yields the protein CASSLAWTSGHQETQYF. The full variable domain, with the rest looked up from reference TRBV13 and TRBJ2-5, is AAGVIQSPRHLIKEKRETATLKCYPIPRHDTVYWYQQGPGQDPQFLISFYEKMQSDKGSIPDRFSAQQFSDYHSELNMSSLELGDSALYFCASSLAWTSGHQETQYFGPGTRLLVL.

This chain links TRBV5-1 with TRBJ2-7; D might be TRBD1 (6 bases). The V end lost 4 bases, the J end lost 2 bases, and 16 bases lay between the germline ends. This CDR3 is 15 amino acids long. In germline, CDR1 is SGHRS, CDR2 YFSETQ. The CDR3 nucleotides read TGCGCCAGCAGCCCCGTGGACAGAGAAACCTACGAGCAGTACTTC. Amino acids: CASSPVDRETYEQYF.

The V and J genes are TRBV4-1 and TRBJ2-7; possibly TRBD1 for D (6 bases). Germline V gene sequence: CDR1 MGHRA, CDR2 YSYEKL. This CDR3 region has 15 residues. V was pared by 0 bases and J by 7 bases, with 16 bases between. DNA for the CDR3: TGCGCCAGCAGCCAAGAACTCCAGGGGCTGGGGGAGCAGTACTTC. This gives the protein CASSQELQGLGEQYF.

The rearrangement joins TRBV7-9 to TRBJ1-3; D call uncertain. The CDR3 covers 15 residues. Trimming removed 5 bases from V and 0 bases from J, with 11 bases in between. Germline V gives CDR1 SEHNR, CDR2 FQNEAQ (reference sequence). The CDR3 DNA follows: TGTGCCAGCAGCATCCCACCGACCTCTGGAAACACCATATATTTT. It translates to CASSIPPTSGNTIYF.